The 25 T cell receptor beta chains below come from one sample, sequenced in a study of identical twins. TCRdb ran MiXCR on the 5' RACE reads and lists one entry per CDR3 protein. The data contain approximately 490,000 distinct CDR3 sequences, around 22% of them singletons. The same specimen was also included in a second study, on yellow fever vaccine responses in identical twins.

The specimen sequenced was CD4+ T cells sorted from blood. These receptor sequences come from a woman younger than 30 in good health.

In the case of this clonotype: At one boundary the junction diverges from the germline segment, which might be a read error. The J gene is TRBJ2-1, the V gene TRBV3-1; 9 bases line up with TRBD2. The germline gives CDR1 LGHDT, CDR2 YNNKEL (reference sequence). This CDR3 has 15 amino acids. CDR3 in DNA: TGTGCCACCAGCCTTTCTAGCGGGACCTACAATGAGCAGTTCTTC. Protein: CATSLSSGTYNEQFF.

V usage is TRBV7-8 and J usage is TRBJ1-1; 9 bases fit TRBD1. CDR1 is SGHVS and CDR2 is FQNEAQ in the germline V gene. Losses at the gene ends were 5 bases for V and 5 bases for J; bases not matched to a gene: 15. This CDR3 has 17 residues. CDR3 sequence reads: CASSPKGRQGENTEAFF. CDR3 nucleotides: TGTGCCAGCAGCCCGAAGGGGAGACAGGGGGAGAATACTGAAGCTTTCTTT. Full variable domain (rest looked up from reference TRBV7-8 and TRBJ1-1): GAGVSQSPRYKVAKRGQDVALRCDPISGHVSLFWYQQALGQGPEFLTYFQNEAQLDKSGLPSDRFFAERPEGSVSTLKIQRTQQEDSAVYLCASSPKGRQGENTEAFFGQGTRLTVV.

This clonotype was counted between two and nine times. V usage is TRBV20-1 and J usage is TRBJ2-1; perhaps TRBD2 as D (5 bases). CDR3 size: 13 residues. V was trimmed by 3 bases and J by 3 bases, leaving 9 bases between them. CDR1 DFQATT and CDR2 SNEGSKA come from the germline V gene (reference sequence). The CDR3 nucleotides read TGCAGTGCTAGCGGGGTAGGCTACAATGAGCAGTTCTTC. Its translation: CSASGVGYNEQFF.

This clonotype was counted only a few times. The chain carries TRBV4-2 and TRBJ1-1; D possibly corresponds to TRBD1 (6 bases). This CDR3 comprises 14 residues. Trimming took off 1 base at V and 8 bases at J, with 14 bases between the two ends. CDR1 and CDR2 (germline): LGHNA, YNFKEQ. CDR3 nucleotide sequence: TGTGCCAGCAGCCAAGGAATTGGGGGGCAGGAAGCTTTCTTT. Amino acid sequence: CASSQGIGGQEAFF.

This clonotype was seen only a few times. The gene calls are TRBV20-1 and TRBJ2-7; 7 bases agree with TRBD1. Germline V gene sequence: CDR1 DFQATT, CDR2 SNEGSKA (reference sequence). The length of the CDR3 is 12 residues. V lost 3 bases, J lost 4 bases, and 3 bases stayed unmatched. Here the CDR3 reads CSARQTGYEQYF. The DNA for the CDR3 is TGCAGTGCTAGGCAGACAGGGTACGAGCAGTACTTC.

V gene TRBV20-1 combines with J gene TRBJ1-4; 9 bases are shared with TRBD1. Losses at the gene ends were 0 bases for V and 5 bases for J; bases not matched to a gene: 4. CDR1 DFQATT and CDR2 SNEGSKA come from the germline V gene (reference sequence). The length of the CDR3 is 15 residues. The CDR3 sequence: CSARETGGGNEKLFF. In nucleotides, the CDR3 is TGCAGTGCTAGAGAGACAGGGGGTGGGAATGAAAAACTGTTTTTT.

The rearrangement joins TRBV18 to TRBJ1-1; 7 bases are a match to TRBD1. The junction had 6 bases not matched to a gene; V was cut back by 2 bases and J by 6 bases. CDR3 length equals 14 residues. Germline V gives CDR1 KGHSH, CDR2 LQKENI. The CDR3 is CASSPNRDSPEAFF. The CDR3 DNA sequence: TGTGCCAGCTCACCAAACAGGGACAGCCCTGAAGCTTTCTTT.

This CDR3 is CSAWTATNTEAFF. DNA of the CDR3: TGCAGTGCATGGACAGCGACGAACACTGAAGCTTTCTTT. The genes are TRBV20-1 and TRBJ1-1, with D maybe TRBD1 (6 bases). V was trimmed by 6 bases and J by 1 base, leaving 12 bases between them. The CDR3 sequence is 13 residues long. Germline CDR1 DFQATT, CDR2 SNEGSKA (reference sequence).

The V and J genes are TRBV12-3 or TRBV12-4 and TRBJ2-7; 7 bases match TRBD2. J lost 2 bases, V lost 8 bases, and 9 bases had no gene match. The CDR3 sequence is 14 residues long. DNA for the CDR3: TGTGCCAGCGGATATGGGAGGGGTCCCTACGAGCAGTACGTC. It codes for CASGYGRGPYEQYV.

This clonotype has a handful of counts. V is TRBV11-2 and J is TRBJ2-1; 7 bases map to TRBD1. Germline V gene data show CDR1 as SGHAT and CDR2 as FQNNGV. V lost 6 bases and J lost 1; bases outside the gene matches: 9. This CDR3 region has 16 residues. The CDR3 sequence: CASRPNRGKSYNEQFF. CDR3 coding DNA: TGTGCCAGCAGACCAAACAGGGGAAAATCCTACAATGAGCAGTTCTTC.

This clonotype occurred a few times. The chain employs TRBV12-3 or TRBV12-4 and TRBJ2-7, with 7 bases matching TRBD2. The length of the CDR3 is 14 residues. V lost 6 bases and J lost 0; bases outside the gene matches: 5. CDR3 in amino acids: CASSWREGSYEQYF. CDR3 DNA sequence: TGTGCCAGCAGCTGGAGGGAGGGCTCCTACGAGCAGTACTTC.

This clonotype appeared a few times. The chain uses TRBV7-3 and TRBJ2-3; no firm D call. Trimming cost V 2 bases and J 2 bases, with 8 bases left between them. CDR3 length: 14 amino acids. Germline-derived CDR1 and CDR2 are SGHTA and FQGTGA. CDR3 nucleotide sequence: TGTGCCAGCAGCTTAGGCTTTGCCACAGATACGCAGTATTTT. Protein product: CASSLGFATDTQYF.

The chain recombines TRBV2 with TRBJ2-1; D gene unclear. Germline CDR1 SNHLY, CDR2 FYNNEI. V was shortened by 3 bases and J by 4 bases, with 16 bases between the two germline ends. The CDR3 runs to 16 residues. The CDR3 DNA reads TGTGCCAGCAGTGATCTAGTCATTTTTTCATACAATGAGCAGTTCTTC. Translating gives CASSDLVIFSYNEQFF.

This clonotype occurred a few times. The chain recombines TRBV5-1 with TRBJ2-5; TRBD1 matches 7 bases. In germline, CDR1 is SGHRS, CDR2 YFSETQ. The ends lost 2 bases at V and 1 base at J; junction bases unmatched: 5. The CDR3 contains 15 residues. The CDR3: CASSLQGPLQETQYF. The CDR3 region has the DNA TGCGCCAGCAGCTTACAGGGGCCCCTCCAAGAGACCCAGTACTTC.

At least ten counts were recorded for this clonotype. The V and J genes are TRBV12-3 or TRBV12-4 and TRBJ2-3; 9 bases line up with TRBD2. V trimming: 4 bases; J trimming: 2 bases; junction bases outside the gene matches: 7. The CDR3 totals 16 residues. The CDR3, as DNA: TGTGCCAGCAGTTCTCCGGCGGGAGGGCCCACAGATACGCAGTATTTT. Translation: CASSSPAGGPTDTQYF.

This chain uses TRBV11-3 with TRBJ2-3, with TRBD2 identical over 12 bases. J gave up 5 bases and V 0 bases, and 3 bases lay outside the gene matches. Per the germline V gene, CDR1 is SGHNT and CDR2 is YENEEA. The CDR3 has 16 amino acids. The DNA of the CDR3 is TGTGCCAGCAGCTTAGATGCGGGACTAGCGGGAGATACGCAGTATTTT. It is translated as CASSLDAGLAGDTQYF.

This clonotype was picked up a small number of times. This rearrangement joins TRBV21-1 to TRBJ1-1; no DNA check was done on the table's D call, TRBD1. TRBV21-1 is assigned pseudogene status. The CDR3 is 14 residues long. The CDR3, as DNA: TGTGCCAGCAGCCAGAGGGGCCGGACCACTGAAGCTTTCTTT. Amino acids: CASSQRGRTTEAFF.

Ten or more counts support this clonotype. CDR3 coding DNA: TGTGCCAGCAGTGAAGCGGGCGAGACCCAGTACTTC. Protein sequence: CASSEAGETQYF. The V call is TRBV2, the J call TRBJ2-5; no firm D call. Trimming removed 0 bases from V and 5 bases from J, with 4 bases in between. Germline CDR1 is SNHLY and CDR2 is FYNNEI. The CDR3 is 12 amino acids.

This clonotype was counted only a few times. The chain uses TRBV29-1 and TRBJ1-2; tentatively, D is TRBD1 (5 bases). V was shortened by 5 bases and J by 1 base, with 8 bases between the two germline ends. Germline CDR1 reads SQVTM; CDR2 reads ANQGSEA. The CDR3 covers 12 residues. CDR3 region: CSVRGVNYGYTF. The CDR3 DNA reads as TGCAGCGTTCGAGGGGTTAACTATGGCTACACCTTC.

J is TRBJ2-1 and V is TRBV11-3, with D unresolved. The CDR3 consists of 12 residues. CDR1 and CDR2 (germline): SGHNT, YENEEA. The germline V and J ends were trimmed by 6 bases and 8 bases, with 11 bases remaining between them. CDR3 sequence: CASRLVEDEQFF. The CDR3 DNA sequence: TGTGCCAGCAGACTCGTAGAGGATGAGCAGTTCTTC.

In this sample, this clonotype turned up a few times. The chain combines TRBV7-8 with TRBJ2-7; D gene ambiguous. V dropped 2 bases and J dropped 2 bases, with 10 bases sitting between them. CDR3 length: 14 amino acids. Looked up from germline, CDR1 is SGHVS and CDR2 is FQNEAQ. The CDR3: CASSLLEFPYEQYF. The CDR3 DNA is TGTGCCAGCAGCTTACTAGAATTTCCCTACGAGCAGTACTTC.

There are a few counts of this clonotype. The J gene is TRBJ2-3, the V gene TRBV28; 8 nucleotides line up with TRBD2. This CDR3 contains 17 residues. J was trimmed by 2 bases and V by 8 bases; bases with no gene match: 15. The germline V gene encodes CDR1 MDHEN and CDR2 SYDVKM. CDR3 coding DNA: TGTGCCAGCTTGACCATGAGCGGGAGATCCCCCACAGATACGCAGTATTTT. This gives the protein CASLTMSGRSPTDTQYF. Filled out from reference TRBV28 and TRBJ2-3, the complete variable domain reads DVKVTQSSRYLVKRTGEKVFLECVQDMDHENMFWYRQDPGLGLRLIYFSYDVKMKEKGDIPEGYSVSREKKERFSLILESASTNQTSMYLCASLTMSGRSPTDTQYFGPGTRLTVL.

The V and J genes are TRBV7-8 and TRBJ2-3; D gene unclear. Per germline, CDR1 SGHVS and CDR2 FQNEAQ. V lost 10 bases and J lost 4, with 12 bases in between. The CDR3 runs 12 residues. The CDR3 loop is CATGRFADTQYF. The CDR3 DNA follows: TGTGCCACCGGACGGTTTGCAGATACGCAGTATTTT.

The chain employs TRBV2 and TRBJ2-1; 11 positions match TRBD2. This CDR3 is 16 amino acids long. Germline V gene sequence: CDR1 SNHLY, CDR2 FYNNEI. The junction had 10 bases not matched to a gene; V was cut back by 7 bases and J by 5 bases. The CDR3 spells CASIRRGTSGNNEQFF. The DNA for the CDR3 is TGTGCCAGCATCCGGCGAGGGACTAGCGGAAACAATGAGCAGTTCTTC.

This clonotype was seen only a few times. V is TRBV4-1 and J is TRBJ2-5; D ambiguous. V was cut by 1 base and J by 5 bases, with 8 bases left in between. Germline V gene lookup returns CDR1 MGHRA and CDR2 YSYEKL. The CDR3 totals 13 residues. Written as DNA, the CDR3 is TGCGCCAGCAGCCAAGGGGGTGTGGAGACCCAGTACTTC. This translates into CASSQGGVETQYF.